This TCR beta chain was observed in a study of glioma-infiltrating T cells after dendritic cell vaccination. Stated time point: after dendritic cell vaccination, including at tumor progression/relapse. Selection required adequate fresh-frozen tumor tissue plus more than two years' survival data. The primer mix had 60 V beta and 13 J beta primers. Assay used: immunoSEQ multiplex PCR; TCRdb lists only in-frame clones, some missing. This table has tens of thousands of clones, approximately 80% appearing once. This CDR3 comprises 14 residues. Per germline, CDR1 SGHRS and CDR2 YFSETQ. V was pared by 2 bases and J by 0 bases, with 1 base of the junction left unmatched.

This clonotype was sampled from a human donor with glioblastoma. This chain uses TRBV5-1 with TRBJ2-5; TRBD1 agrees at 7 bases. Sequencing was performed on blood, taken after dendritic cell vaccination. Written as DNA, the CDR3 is TGCGCCAGCAGCTTAACAGGGGACCAAGAGACCCAGTACTTC. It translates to CASSLTGDQETQYF. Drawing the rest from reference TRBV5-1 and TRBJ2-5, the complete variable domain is KAGVTQTPRYLIKTRGQQVTLSCSPISGHRSVSWYQQTPGQGLQFLFEYFSETQRNKGNFPGRFSGRQFSNSRSEMNVSTLELGDSALYLCASSLTGDQETQYFGPGTRLLVL.